This is a list of T cell receptor beta chains from one sample in a study of T-cell reconstitution after alpha-beta-depleted transplantation in children. TCRdb reanalysed the PCR reads using MiXCR and keeps one entry per CDR3 protein. The sample includes around 800,000 distinct CDR3 sequences, 15% to 20% of them seen just once. The material sequenced was PBMCs, mostly from graft donor cells, taken 360 days after TCRalphabeta/CD19-depleted stem cell transplant. The receptors were sampled from a male patient younger than 18 who had a stem cell transplant for acute lymphoblastic leukemia, so the T cells may come from the graft donor. Each CDR3 is given with its conserved first and last residue. A D gene is named only where the DNA matches it firmly. Clone size is not always given. Where it is, it says once, few, many or a class for expanded clones.

CDR3 protein: CASSPPRGGRRNSPLHF
CDR3 DNA: TGTGCCAGCAGTCCCCCTCGGGGTGGACGGCGGAACTCACCCCTCCACTTT
clone size: few
V gene: TRBV27
D gene: NA
J gene: TRBJ1-6

CDR3 protein: CASSHVRDTQYF
CDR3 DNA: TGTGCCAGCAGCCACGTTCGAGATACGCAGTATTTT
clone size: many
V gene: TRBV3-1
D gene: NA
J gene: TRBJ2-3

CDR3 protein: CATSVSDGSYTF
CDR3 DNA: TGTGCCACCTCCGTGTCCGATGGTTCCTACACCTTC
clone size: NA
V gene: TRBV24-1
D gene: NA
J gene: TRBJ1-2

CDR3 protein: CASLRQGSTGELFF
CDR3 DNA: TGCGCCAGCCTCCGACAGGGTAGCACCGGGGAGCTGTTTTTT
clone size: NA
V gene: TRBV4-1
D gene: TRBD1
J gene: TRBJ2-2

CDR3 protein: CASREASGSSYEQYF
CDR3 DNA: TGTGCCAGCAGGGAAGCTAGCGGGAGCTCCTACGAGCAGTACTTC
clone size: NA
V gene: TRBV6-1
D gene: TRBD2
J gene: TRBJ2-7

CDR3 protein: CASSLDGTTSGNTIYF
CDR3 DNA: TGCGCCAGCAGCTTGGACGGGACAACCTCTGGAAACACCATATATTTT
clone size: many
V gene: TRBV5-1
D gene: NA
J gene: TRBJ1-3

CDR3 protein: CSVERQAYNEQFF
CDR3 DNA: TGCAGCGTTGAGCGACAAGCCTACAATGAGCAGTTCTTC
clone size: NA
V gene: TRBV29-1
D gene: NA
J gene: TRBJ2-1

CDR3 protein: CASSPLRDRARGTSGNTIYF
CDR3 DNA: TGTGCCAGCAGCCCCCTCCGGGACAGAGCGAGAGGGACCTCTGGAAACACCATATATTTT
clone size: few
V gene: TRBV11-1
D gene: TRBD1
J gene: TRBJ1-3

CDR3 protein: CASSLVHPSGRSEQFF
CDR3 DNA: TGCGCCAGCAGCTTGGTACACCCTAGCGGGAGAAGTGAGCAGTTCTTC
clone size: NA
V gene: TRBV5-1
D gene: TRBD2
J gene: TRBJ2-1

CDR3 protein: CSVEGLAGILIYNEQFF
CDR3 DNA: TGCAGCGTTGAAGGACTAGCGGGGATCCTGATCTACAATGAGCAGTTCTTC
clone size: many
V gene: TRBV29-1
D gene: TRBD2
J gene: TRBJ2-1

CDR3 protein: CASSLVRVYSAEQYF
CDR3 DNA: TGTGCCAGCAGCTTAGTTCGAGTCTATTCGGCCGAGCAGTACTTC
clone size: NA
V gene: TRBV7-8
D gene: NA
J gene: TRBJ2-7

CDR3 protein: CASTLGGGFSYEQYF
CDR3 DNA: TGTGCCAGCACCCTCGGGGGGGGGTTCTCCTACGAGCAGTACTTC
clone size: NA
V gene: TRBV7-6
D gene: TRBD2
J gene: TRBJ2-7

CDR3 protein: CSARDPRLAETYEQYF
CDR3 DNA: TGCAGTGCTAGAGATCCGAGACTAGCGGAAACCTACGAGCAGTACTTC
clone size: few
V gene: TRBV20-1
D gene: TRBD2
J gene: TRBJ2-7

CDR3 protein: CASSLNVGVGEPEAFF
CDR3 DNA: TGTGCCAGCAGCTTAAACGTCGGAGTGGGGGAACCTGAAGCTTTCTTT
clone size: NA
V gene: TRBV7-9
D gene: NA
J gene: TRBJ1-1

CDR3 protein: CASSQVRATEAFF
CDR3 DNA: TGCGCCAGCAGCCAAGTAAGGGCCACTGAAGCTTTCTTT
clone size: NA
V gene: TRBV4-1
D gene: NA
J gene: TRBJ1-1

CDR3 protein: CASSQGLGFALNEQFF
CDR3 DNA: TGCGCCAGCAGCCAAGGCTTAGGGTTCGCTCTTAATGAGCAGTTCTTC
clone size: NA
V gene: TRBV4-1
D gene: NA
J gene: TRBJ2-1

CDR3 protein: CASSPSRGLADNEQFF
CDR3 DNA: TGCGCCAGCAGCCCCTCCCGGGGACTAGCCGACAATGAGCAGTTCTTC
clone size: NA
V gene: TRBV5-1
D gene: TRBD2
J gene: TRBJ2-1

CDR3 protein: CASSLTRDRGADTQYF
CDR3 DNA: TGTGCCAGCAGCTTAACCCGGGACAGGGGAGCAGATACGCAGTATTTT
clone size: NA
V gene: TRBV7-3
D gene: TRBD1
J gene: TRBJ2-3

CDR3 protein: CASSLEGRVETQYF
CDR3 DNA: TGTGCCAGCAGTTTAGAGGGCAGGGTAGAGACCCAGTACTTC
clone size: NA
V gene: TRBV27
D gene: NA
J gene: TRBJ2-5

CDR3 protein: CASRPPSGRGGELFF
CDR3 DNA: TGTGCCAGCAGGCCCCCGAGCGGGAGAGGCGGGGAGCTGTTTTTT
clone size: many
V gene: TRBV6-1
D gene: TRBD2
J gene: TRBJ2-2

CDR3 protein: CATRTSYEQYF
CDR3 DNA: TGTGCCACACGTACCTCCTACGAGCAGTACTTC
clone size: NA
V gene: TRBV6-1
D gene: NA
J gene: TRBJ2-7

CDR3 protein: CSAPNRGLTYEQYF
CDR3 DNA: TGCAGTGCGCCGAATCGCGGACTTACCTACGAGCAGTACTTC
clone size: many
V gene: TRBV20-1
D gene: NA
J gene: TRBJ2-7

CDR3 protein: CSARHPGVTYEQYF
CDR3 DNA: TGCAGTGCTAGACACCCGGGGGTAACCTACGAGCAGTACTTC
clone size: NA
V gene: TRBV20-1
D gene: NA
J gene: TRBJ2-7

CDR3 protein: CASSLGALRNQPQHF
CDR3 DNA: TGTGCCAGCAGCTTAGGAGCGTTACGGAATCAGCCCCAGCATTTT
clone size: NA
V gene: TRBV5-6
D gene: NA
J gene: TRBJ1-5

CDR3 protein: CGKRAWGDTQYF
CDR3 DNA: TGCGGGAAGCGGGCCTGGGGAGATACGCAGTATTTT
clone size: few
V gene: TRBV20-1
D gene: NA
J gene: TRBJ2-3

CDR3 protein: CASSVERRDRYNTGELFF
CDR3 DNA: TGTGCCAGCAGCGTAGAGAGGCGGGACCGGTATAACACCGGGGAGCTGTTTTTT
clone size: NA
V gene: TRBV9
D gene: NA
J gene: TRBJ2-2

CDR3 protein: CSARDSSLDIRTGELFF
CDR3 DNA: TGCAGTGCTAGAGATTCGAGTCTAGACATTCGAACCGGGGAGCTGTTTTTT
clone size: many
V gene: TRBV20-1
D gene: NA
J gene: TRBJ2-2